The sequence of this T cell receptor (beta chain) was determined in a study of blood T cell repertoires in COVID-19. Study at large: Acute and convalescent COVID-19 specimens originated in the United States, Italy and Spain. PBMCs, B-cell-depleted T cells, or T cells were the source of the cDNA or gDNA that made up the material.

Per the authors' pipeline: Estimation of nucleated cell counts relied on the amplification of reference gene primers. Data came from immunoSEQ multiplex PCR; TCRdb stores just in-frame clones and leaves some out. The DNA was the basis for D and trimming; V, J and clone size are from that table. The data show about 240,000 clones, 86% seen once. CDR1 and CDR2 (germline): MNHNS, SASEGT. V lost 0 bases, J lost 3 bases, and 8 bases lay in between. The CDR3 runs to 14 residues. The material sequenced was peripheral blood. The chain recombines TRBV6-1 with TRBJ2-5; possible D gene TRBD2, 6 bases. This receptor was obtained from a man aged 55-75 years with acute or convalescent COVID-19. The CDR3 loop is CASSEAGRKETQYF. CDR3 sequence (DNA): TGTGCCAGCAGTGAAGCCGGGAGAAAAGAGACCCAGTACTTC.